This T cell receptor (beta chain) was sequenced in a study of blood T cell repertoires in COVID-19 (dated by TCRdb to 2019 to 2021). Looking at the study overall: Collaborator samples came from the United States, Italy and Spain and covered acute and convalescent phases of COVID-19. The material from the prospective study consisted of cDNA or gDNA derived from T cells, B-cell-depleted T cells, or PBMCs. Deeply sampled blood TCRbeta repertoires from subjects exposed to, actively infected with, or recovered from COVID-19 were included in the dataset. The repertoires were released in a freely available public database intended as a resource for research on the immune response to SARS-CoV-2. The samples were drawn from the first 160 participants of the ongoing ImmuneRACE study and from 1,254 subjects provided by 6 global collaborators. A de-identified subject ID, COVID-19 status, age in years and sex were almost always included in the sample metadata. Where available, HLA class I and class II types were taken from metadata supplied by the sample provider and were not determined by assay-based typing. Points the paper makes about the study in general: How much clinical and demographic metadata was included differed by source and by participant, and the metadata was provided uncurated.

A second Seattle source provided samples from volunteer blood donors who had recovered from COVID-19. Each collaborating institution followed its own protocols to collect whole blood in K2EDTA tubes. For TCRbeta analysis, collaborators shipped samples as frozen whole blood, isolated PBMCs, or DNA extracted from either of those sample types. As regards this clone: The antigen it recognizes is unknown. Per-nucleotide qualities are absent, and no much larger clonotype sits a single base away.

TCRbeta CDR3 regions were amplified from genomic DNA by means of the immunoSEQ Assay, a bias-controlled multiplex PCR. Per the original workflow: The number of nucleated cells in each sample was estimated from the amplification of reference gene primers within the assay. Sequence reads were collapsed and filtered to measure the absolute abundance of every unique TCRbeta CDR3 rearrangement. For each sample, productive Simpson clonality was calculated as the square root of Simpson's diversity index across productive rearrangements. As stored in TCRdb, this immuneACCESS dataset retains in-frame rearrangements with V and J assigned. A fraction of the clones does not appear; measured against another copy, unresolved V genes explain less than half of the discrepancy, and the remainder lacks a known reason. D and trimming were read from the DNA, whereas the V and J calls and clone size are those reported in that table. Here the sample has 220,000 or so clones; 65% to 85% occur a single time. Of the sample, 3% to 3.5% falls within the top ten clones.

The TCR was taken from a woman aged 25-40 years who had recovered from COVID-19. Sample: peripheral blood.

CDR3 loop: CASPGQGVFRYTF. The DNA sequence is as follows: TGTGCCTCCCCGGGACAGGGAGTGTTTCGCTACACCTTC. In this chain, TRBV30 is recombined with TRBJ1-2; the junction holds 9 bases that match TRBD1. CDR1 is given as GTSNPN and CDR2 as SVGIG, both from the germline V gene (reference sequence). The CDR3 numbers 13 residues from cysteine through phenylalanine. Only CDR3 DNA remains: 39 bases, in frame from the first base. The germline V end is reduced by 7 bases and the J end by 9 bases; junction bases left unmatched: 12.